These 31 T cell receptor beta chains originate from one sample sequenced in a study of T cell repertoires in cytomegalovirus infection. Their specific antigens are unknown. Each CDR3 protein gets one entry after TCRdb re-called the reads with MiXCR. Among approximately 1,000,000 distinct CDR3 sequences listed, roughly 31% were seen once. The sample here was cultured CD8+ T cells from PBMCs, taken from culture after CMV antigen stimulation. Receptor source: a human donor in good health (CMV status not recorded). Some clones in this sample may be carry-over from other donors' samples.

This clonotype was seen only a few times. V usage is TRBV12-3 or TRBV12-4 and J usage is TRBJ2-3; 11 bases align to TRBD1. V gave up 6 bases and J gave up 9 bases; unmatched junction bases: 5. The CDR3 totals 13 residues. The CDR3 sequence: CASSRTGGVTQYF. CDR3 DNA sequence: TGTGCCAGCAGCCGGACAGGGGGCGTCACGCAGTATTTT.

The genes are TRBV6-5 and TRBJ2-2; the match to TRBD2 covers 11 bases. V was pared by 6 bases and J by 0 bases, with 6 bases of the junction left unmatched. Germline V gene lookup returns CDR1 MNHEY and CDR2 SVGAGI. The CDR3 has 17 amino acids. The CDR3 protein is CASSTSGGNANTGELFF. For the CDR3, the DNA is TGTGCCAGCAGCACTAGCGGGGGAAACGCGAACACCGGGGAGCTGTTTTTT.

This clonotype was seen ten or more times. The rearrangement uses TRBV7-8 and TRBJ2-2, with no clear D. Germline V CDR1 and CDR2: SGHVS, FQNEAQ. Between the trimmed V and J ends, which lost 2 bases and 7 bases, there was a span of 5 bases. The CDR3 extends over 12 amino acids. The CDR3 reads CASSLYDGELFF. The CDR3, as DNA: TGTGCCAGCAGCTTATATGACGGGGAGCTGTTTTTT.

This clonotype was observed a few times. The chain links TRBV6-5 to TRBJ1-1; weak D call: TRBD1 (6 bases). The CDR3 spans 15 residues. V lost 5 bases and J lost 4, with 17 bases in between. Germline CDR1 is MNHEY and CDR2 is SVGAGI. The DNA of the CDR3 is TGTGCCAGCAGTAAGTCACAGGGCGCGGCCACTGAAGCTTTCTTT. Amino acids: CASSKSQGAATEAFF.

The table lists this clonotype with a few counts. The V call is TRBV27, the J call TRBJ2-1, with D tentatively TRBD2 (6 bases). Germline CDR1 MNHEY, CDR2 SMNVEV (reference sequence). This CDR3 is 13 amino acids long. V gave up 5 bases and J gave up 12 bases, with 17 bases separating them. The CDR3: CASSPGTLKGQFF. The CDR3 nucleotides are TGTGCCAGCAGTCCCGGGACTCTCAAGGGGCAGTTCTTC.

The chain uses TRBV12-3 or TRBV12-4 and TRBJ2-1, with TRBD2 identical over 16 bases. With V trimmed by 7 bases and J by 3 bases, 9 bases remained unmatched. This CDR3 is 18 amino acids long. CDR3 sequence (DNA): TGTGCCAGCATCACGGGACTAGCGGGGGGGCCTGTCTACAATGAGCAGTTCTTC. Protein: CASITGLAGGPVYNEQFF.

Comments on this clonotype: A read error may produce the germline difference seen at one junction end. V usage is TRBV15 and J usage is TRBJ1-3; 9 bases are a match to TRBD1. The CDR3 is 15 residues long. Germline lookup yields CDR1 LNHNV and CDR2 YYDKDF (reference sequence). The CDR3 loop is CATSRDQGQGSTIYF. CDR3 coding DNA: TGTGCCACCAGCAGAGATCAGGGACAGGGAAGCACCATATATTTT.

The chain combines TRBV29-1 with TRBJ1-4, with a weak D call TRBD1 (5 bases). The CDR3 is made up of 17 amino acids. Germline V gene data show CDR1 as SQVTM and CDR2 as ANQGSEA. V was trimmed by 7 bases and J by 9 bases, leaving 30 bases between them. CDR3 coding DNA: TGCAGCGCCGAGGGGATGGTTCCGGGATCAACACATAAAAAACTGTTTTTT. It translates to CSAEGMVPGSTHKKLFF.

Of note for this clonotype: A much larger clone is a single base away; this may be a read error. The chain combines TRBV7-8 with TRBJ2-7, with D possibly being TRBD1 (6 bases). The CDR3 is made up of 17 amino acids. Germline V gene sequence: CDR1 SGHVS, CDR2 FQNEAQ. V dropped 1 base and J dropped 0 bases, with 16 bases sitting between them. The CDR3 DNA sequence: TGTGCCAGCAGCTTAGACTTCACAGGGATCAGCTCCTACGAGCAGTACTTC. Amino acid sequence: CASSLDFTGISSYEQYF.

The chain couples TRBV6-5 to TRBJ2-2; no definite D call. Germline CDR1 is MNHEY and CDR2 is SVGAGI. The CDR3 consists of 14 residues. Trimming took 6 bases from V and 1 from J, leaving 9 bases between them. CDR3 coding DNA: TGTGCCAGCAGCGGAGAACGGAACACCGGGGAGCTGTTTTTT. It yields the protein CASSGERNTGELFF.

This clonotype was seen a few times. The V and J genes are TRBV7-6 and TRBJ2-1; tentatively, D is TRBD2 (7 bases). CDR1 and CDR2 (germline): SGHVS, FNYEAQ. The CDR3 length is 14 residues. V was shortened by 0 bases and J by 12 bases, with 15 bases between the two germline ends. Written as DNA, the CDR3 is TGTGCCAGCAGCTTAGCGGGGGGGCCTGAAGCGCAGTTCTTC. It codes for CASSLAGGPEAQFF.

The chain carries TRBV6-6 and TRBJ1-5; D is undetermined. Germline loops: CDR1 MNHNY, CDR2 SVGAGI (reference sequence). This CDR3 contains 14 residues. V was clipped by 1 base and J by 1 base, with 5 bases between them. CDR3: CASSYWQSNQPQHF. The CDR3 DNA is TGTGCCAGCAGTTACTGGCAGAGCAATCAGCCCCAGCATTTT.

The CDR3 bases are TGCGCCAGCAGCCAAGATGAGGGAAGAGGTAGCCACGAGCAGTACTTC. Its protein product is CASSQDEGRGSHEQYF. J is TRBJ2-7 and V is TRBV4-1; D perhaps matches TRBD2 (5 bases). The germline CDR1 and CDR2 sequences are MGHRA and YSYEKL. V dropped 0 bases and J dropped 5 bases, with 17 bases sitting between them. The CDR3 has 16 amino acids.

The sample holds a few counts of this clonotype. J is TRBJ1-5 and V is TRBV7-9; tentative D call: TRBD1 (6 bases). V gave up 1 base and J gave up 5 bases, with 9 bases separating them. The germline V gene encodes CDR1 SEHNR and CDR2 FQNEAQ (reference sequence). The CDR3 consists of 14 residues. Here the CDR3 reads CASSLGDNYQPQHF. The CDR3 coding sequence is TGTGCCAGCAGCTTAGGGGACAATTATCAGCCCCAGCATTTT.

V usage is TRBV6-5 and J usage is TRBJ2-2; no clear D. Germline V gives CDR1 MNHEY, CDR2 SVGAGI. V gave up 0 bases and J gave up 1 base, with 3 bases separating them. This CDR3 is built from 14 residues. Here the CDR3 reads CASSYSMNTGELFF. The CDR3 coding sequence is TGTGCCAGCAGTTACTCGATGAACACCGGGGAGCTGTTTTTT.

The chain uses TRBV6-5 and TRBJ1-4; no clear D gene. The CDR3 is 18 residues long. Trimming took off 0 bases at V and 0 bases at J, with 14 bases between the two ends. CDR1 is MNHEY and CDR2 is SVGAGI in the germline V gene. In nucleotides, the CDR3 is TGTGCCAGCAGTTACTCGAGCCAACTACCCGCAACTAATGAAAAACTGTTTTTT. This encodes CASSYSSQLPATNEKLFF.

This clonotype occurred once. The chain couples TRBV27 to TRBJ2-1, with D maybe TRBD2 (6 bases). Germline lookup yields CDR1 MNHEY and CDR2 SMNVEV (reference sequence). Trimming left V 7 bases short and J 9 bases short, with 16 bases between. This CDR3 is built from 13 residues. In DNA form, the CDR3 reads TGTGCCAGCATATCCGACGGGACTGGTGAGCAGTTCTTC. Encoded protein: CASISDGTGEQFF.

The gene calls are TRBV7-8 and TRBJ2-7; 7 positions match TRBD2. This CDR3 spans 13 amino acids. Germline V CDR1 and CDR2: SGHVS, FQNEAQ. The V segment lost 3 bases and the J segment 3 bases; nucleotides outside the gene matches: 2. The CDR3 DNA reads TGTGCCAGCAGCTTGGGGGACTACTACGAGCAGTACTTC. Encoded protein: CASSLGDYYEQYF.

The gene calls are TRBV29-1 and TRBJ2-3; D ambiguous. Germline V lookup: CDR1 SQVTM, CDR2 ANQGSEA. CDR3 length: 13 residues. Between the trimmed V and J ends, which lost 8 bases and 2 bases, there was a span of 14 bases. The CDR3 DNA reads TGCAGCTCTACCCGGCCCAACACAGATACGCAGTATTTT. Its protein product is CSSTRPNTDTQYF.

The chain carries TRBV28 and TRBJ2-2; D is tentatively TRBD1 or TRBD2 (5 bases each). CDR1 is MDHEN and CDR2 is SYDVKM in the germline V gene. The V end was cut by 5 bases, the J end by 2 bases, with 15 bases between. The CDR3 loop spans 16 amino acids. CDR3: CASSDPGPFNTGELFF. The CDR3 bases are TGTGCCAGCAGTGATCCGGGACCCTTCAACACCGGGGAGCTGTTTTTT.

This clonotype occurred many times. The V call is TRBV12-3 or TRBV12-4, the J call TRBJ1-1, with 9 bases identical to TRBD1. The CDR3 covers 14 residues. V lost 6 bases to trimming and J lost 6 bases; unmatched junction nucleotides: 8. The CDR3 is CASRTGTGPPEAFF. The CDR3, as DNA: TGTGCCAGCAGAACCGGGACAGGGCCGCCTGAAGCTTTCTTT.

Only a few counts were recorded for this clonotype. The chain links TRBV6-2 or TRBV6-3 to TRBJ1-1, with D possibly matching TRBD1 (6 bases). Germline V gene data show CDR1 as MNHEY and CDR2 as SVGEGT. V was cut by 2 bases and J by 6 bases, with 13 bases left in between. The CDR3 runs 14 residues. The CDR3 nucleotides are TGTGCCAGCAGTTACGGGTTGGGGGCAGCTGAAGCTTTCTTT. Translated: CASSYGLGAAEAFF.

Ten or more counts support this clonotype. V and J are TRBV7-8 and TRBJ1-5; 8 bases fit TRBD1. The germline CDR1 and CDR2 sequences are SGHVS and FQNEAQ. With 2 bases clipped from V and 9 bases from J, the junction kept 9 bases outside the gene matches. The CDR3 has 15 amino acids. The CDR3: CASSLMGQASRPQHF. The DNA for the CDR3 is TGTGCCAGCAGCTTAATGGGACAGGCTTCCCGGCCCCAGCATTTT.

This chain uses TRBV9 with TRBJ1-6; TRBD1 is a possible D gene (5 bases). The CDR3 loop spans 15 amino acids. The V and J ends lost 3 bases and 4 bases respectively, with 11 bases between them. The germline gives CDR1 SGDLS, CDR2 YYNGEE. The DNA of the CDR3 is TGTGCCAGCAGCGAAAACACAGGTTATAATTCACCCCTCCACTTT. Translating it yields CASSENTGYNSPLHF.

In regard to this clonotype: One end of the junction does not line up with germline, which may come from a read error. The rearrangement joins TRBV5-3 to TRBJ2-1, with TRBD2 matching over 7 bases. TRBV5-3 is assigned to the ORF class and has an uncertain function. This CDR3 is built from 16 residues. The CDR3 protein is CASSLRREVSYNEQFF. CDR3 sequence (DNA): TGTGCCAGCAGCTTGCGACGGGAGGTCTCCTACAATGAGCAGTTCTTC.

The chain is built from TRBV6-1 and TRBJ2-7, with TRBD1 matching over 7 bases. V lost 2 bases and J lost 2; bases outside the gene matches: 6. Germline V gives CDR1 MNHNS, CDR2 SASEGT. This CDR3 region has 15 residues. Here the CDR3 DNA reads TGTGCCAGCAGTGAAAGGGGACAGCTTGCCTACGAGCAGTACTTC. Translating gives CASSERGQLAYEQYF.

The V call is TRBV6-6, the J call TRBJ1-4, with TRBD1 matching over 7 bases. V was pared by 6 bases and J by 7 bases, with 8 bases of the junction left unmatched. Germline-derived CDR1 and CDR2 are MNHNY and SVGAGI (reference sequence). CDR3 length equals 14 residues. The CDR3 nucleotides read TGTGCCAGCAGCCTCCCGGCAGGGGGTGAAAAACTGTTTTTT. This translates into CASSLPAGGEKLFF.

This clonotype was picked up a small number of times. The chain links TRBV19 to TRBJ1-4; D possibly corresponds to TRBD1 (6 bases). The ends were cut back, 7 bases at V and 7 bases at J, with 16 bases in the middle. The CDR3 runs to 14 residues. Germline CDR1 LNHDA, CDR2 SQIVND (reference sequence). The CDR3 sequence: CASTARGAPEKLFF. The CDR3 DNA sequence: TGTGCCAGTACCGCGCGGGGGGCCCCTGAAAAACTGTTTTTT.

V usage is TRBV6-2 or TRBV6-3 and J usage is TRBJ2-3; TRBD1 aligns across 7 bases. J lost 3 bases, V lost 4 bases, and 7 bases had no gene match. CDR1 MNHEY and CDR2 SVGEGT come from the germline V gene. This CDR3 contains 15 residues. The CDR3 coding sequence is TGTGCCAGCAGTTTTCCCCCGGGACAGACAGATACGCAGTATTTT. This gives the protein CASSFPPGQTDTQYF.

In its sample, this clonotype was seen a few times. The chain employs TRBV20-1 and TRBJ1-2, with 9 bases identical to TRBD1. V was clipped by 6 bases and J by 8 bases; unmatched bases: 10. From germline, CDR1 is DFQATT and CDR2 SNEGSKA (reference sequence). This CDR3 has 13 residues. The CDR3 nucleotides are TGCAGTGCGAGGGACAGGGAGACGTCAGGCTACACCTTC. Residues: CSARDRETSGYTF.

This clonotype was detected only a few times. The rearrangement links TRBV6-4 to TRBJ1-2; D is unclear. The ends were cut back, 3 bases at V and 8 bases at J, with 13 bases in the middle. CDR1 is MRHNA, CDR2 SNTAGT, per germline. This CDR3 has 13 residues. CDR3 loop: CASSEGSASGYTF. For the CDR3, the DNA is TGTGCCAGCAGTGAGGGCAGCGCATCGGGCTACACCTTC.